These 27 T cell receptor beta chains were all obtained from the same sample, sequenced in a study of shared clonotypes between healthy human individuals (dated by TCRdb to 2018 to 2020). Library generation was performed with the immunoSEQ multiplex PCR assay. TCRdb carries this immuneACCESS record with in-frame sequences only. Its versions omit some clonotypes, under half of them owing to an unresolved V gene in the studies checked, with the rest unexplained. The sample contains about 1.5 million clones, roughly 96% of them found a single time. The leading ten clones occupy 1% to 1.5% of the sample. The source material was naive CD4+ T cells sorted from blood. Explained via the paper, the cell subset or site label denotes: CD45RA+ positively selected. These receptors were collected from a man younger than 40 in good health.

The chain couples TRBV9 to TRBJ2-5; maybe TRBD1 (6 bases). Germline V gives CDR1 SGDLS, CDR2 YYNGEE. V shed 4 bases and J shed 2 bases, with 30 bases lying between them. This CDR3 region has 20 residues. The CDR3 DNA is TGTGCCAGCAGCCTACGGGGATTTTCCTTACAGGGTGACCCTCAAGAGACCCAGTACTTC. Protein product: CASSLRGFSLQGDPQETQYF.

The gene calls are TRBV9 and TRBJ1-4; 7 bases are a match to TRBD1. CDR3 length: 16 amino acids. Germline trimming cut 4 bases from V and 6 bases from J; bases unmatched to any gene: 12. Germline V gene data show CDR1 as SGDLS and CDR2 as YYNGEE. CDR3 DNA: TGTGCCAGCAGCCCTCGGGGACTTACAGGGGATGAAAAACTGTTTTTT. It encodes CASSPRGLTGDEKLFF.

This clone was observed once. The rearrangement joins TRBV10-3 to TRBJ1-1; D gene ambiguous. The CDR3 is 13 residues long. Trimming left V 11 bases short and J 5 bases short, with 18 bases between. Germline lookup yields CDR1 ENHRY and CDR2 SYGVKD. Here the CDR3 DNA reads TGTGCCCCGGAGGGTATGGCCAATACTGAAGCTTTCTTT. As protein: CAPEGMANTEAFF.

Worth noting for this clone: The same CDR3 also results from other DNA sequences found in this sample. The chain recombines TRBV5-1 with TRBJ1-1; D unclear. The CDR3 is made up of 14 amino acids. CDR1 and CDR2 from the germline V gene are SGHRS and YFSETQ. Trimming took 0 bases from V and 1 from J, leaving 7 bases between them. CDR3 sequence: CASSLAVGNTEAFF. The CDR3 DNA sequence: TGCGCCAGCAGCTTGGCCGTGGGGAACACTGAAGCTTTCTTT. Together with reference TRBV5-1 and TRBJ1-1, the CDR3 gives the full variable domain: KAGVTQTPRYLIKTRGQQVTLSCSPISGHRSVSWYQQTPGQGLQFLFEYFSETQRNKGNFPGRFSGRQFSNSRSEMNVSTLELGDSALYLCASSLAVGNTEAFFGQGTRLTVV.

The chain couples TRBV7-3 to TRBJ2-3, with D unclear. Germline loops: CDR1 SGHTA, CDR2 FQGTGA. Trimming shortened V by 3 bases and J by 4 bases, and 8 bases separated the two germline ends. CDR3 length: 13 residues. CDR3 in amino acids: CASSFHNADTQYF. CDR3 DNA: TGTGCCAGCAGCTTTCATAACGCAGATACGCAGTATTTT.

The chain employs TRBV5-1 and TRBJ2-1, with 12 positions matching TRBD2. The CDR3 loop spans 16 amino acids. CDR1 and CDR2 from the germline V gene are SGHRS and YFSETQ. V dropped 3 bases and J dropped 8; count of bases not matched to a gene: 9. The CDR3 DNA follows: TGCGCCAGCAGCTCCACTCTAGCGGGAGGGCCACATGAGCAGTTCTTC. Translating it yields CASSSTLAGGPHEQFF.

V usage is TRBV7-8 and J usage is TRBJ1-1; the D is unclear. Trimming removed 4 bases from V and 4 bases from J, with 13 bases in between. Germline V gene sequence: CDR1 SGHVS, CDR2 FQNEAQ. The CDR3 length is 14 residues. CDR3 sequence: CASSSTTMGTEAFF. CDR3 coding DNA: TGTGCCAGCAGCTCCACTACAATGGGCACTGAAGCTTTCTTT.

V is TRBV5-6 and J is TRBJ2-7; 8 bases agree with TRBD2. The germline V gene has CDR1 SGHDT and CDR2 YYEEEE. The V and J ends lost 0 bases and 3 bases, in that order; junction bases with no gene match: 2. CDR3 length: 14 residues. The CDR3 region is CASSLGLAIYEQYF. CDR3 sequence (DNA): TGTGCCAGCAGCTTGGGACTAGCGATCTACGAGCAGTACTTC. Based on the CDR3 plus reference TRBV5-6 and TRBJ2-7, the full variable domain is DAGVTQSPTHLIKTRGQQVTLRCSPKSGHDTVSWYQQALGQGPQFIFQYYEEEERQRGNFPDRFSGHQFPNYSSELNVNALLLGDSALYLCASSLGLAIYEQYFGPGTRLTVT.

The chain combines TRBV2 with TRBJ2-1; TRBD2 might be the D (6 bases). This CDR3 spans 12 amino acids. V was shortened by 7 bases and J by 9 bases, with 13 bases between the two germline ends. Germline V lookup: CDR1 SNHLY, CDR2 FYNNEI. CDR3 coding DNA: TGTGCCAGCACCCTGGGGGGTATTGAGCAGTTCTTC. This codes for CASTLGGIEQFF.

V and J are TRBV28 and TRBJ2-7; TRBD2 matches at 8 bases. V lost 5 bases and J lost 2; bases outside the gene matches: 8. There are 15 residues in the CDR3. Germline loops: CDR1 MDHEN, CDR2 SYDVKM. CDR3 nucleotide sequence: TGTGCCAGCAGTGGTGCGGGAGGCCCCCCCTACGAGCAGTACTTC. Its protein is CASSGAGGPPYEQYF.

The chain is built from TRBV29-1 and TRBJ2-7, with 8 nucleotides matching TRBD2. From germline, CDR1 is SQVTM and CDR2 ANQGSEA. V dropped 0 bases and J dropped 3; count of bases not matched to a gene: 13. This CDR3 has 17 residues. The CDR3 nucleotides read TGCAGCGTTGAAGAATTGAATACGGGAGGGCCTCACTACGAGCAGTACTTC. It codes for CSVEELNTGGPHYEQYF.

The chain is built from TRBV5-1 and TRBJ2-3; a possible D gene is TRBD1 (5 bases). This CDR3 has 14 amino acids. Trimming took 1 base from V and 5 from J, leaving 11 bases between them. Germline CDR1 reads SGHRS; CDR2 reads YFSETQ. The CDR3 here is CASSLTGVRDTQYF. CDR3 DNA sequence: TGCGCCAGCAGCTTGACAGGAGTTCGAGATACGCAGTATTTT.

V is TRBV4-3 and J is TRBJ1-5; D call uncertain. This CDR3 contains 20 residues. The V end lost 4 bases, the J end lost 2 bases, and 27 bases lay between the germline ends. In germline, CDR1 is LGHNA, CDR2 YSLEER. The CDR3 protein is CASSPELAGGIGVGNQPQHF. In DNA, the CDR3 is TGCGCCAGCAGCCCCGAACTCGCGGGTGGGATCGGGGTCGGCAATCAGCCCCAGCATTTT.

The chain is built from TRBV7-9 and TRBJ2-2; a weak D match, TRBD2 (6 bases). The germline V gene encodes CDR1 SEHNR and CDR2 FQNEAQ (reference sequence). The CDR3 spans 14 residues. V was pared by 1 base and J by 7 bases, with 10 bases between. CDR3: CASSLVASVGELFF. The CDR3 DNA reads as TGTGCCAGCAGCTTAGTTGCTAGCGTCGGGGAGCTGTTTTTT.

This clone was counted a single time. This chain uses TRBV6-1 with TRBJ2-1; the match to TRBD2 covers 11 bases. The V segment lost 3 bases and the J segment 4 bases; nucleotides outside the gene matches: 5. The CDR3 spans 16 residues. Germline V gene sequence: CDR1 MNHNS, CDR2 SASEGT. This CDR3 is CASSDVAGGFYNEQFF. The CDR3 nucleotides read TGTGCCAGCAGTGACGTAGCGGGAGGGTTTTACAATGAGCAGTTCTTC.

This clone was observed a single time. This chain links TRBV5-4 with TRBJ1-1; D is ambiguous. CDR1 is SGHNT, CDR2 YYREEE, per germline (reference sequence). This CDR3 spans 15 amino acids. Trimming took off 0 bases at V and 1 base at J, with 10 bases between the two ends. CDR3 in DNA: TGTGCCAGCAGCTTGGTAGGGTTGCGGAACACTGAAGCTTTCTTT. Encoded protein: CASSLVGLRNTEAFF.

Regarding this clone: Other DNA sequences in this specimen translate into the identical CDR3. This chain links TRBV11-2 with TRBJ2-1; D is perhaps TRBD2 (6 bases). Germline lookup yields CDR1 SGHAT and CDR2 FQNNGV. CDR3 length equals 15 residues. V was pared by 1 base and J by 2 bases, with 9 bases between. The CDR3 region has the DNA TGTGCCAGCAGCTTAGGGTCGGGGGCCTACAATGAGCAGTTCTTC. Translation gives CASSLGSGAYNEQFF. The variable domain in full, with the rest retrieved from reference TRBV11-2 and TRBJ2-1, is EAGVAQSPRYKIIEKRQSVAFWCNPISGHATLYWYQQILGQGPKLLIQFQNNGVVDDSQLPKDRFSAERLKGVDSTLKIQPAKLEDSAVYLCASSLGSGAYNEQFFGPGTRLTVL.

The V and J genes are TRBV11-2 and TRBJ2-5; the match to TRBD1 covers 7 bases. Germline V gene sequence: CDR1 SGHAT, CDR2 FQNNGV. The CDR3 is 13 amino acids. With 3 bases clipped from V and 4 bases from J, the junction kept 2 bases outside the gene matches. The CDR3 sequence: CASSFKGAETQYF. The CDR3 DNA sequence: TGTGCCAGCAGCTTCAAGGGGGCAGAGACCCAGTACTTC.

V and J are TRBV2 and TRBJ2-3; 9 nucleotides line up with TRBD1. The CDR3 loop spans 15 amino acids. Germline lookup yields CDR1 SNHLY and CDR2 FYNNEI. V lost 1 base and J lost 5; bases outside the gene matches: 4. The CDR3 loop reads CASSEGDRVEDTQYF. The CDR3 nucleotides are TGTGCCAGCAGTGAAGGGGACAGGGTTGAAGATACGCAGTATTTT.

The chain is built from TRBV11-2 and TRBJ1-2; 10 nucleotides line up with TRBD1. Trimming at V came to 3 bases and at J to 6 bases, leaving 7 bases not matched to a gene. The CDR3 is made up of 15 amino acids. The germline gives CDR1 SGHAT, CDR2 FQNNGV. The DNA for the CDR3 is TGTGCCAGCAGCTTCAAGGGACAGGGGACGAATGGCTACACCTTC. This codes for CASSFKGQGTNGYTF.

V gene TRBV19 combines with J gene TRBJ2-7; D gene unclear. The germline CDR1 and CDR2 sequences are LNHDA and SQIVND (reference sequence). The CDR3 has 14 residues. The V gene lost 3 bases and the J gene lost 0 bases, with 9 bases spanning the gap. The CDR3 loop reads CASSISESSYEQYF. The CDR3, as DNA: TGTGCCAGTAGTATTAGTGAGAGCTCCTACGAGCAGTACTTC.

The CDR3 is CASSAGLAVNNEQFF. The CDR3 DNA is TGTGCCAGTAGTGCTGGGCTAGCGGTAAACAATGAGCAGTTCTTC. The V call is TRBV19, the J call TRBJ2-1; 7 bases fit TRBD2. Germline trimming cut 5 bases from V and 5 bases from J; bases unmatched to any gene: 9. The CDR3 runs to 15 residues. Germline V gene data show CDR1 as LNHDA and CDR2 as SQIVND (reference sequence).

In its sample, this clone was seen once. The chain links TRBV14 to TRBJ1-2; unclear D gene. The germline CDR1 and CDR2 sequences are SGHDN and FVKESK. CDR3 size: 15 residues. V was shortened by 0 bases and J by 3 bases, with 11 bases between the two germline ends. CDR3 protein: CASSQDQARYYGYTF. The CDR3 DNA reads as TGTGCCAGCAGCCAAGACCAGGCCAGATACTATGGCTACACCTTC. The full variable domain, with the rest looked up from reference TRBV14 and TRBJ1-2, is EAGVTQFPSHSVIEKGQTVTLRCDPISGHDNLYWYRRVMGKEIKFLLHFVKESKQDESGMPNNRFLAERTGGTYSTLKVQPAELEDSGVYFCASSQDQARYYGYTFGSGTRLTVV.

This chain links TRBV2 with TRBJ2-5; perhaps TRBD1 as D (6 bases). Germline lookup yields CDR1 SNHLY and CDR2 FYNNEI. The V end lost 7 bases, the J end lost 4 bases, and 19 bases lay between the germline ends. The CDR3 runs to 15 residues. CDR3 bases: TGTGCCAGCAAGGTTCAGACGACAGGACGAGAGACCCAGTACTTC. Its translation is CASKVQTTGRETQYF.

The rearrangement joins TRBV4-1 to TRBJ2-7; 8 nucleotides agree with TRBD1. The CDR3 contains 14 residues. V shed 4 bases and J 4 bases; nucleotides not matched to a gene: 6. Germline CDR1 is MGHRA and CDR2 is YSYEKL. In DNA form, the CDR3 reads TGCGCCAGCAGCCCCGGACAGGGTCGTTACGAGCAGTACTTC. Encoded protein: CASSPGQGRYEQYF.

CDR3 sequence reads: CASQNRDREQYF. CDR3 in DNA: TGTGCCAGCCAAAACCGGGACAGAGAGCAGTACTTC. The chain carries TRBV2 and TRBJ2-7, with 7 positions matching TRBD1. There are 12 residues in the CDR3. Germline CDR1 SNHLY, CDR2 FYNNEI. The V and J ends lost 8 bases and 7 bases, in that order; junction bases with no gene match: 8.

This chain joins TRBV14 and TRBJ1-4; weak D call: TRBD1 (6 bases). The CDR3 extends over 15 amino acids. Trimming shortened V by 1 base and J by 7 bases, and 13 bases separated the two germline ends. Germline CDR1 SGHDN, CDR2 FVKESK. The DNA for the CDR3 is TGTGCCAGCAGCCAAGTAAGGGGGATAAGTGAAAAACTGTTTTTT. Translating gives CASSQVRGISEKLFF. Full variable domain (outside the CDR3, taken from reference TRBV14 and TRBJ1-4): EAGVTQFPSHSVIEKGQTVTLRCDPISGHDNLYWYRRVMGKEIKFLLHFVKESKQDESGMPNNRFLAERTGGTYSTLKVQPAELEDSGVYFCASSQVRGISEKLFFGSGTQLSVL.